This T cell receptor beta chain was profiled in a study of OX40 agonist ivuxolimab in advanced cancers. Study summary: Patients achieving partial responses numbered three: one hepatocellular carcinoma case and two cutaneous melanoma cases.

TCRdb's copy holds only in-frame clones and misses some; the assay was immunoSEQ multiplex PCR. The table lists 78,000 or so clones, more than 75% of them singletons. The timepoints at which blood was sampled were baseline, cycle 4 day 1, and cycle 7 day 1. This specimen consisted of CD4+ or CD8+ T cells sorted from blood, obtained in a trial of the OX40 agonist ivuxolimab. The sequence came from an adult with an advanced solid tumor such as melanoma, head and neck, liver or kidney cancer.

The CDR3: CASSLVPARDTEAFF. DNA for the CDR3: TGTGCCAGCAGCCTAGTCCCCGCGAGGGACACTGAAGCTTTCTTT. This sequence joins TRBV2 and TRBJ1-1; D unclear. The CDR3 consists of 15 residues. CDR1 is SNHLY, CDR2 FYNNEI, per germline. The V and J ends lost 6 bases and 3 bases respectively, with 17 bases between them. The full variable domain, its missing parts supplied by reference TRBV2 and TRBJ1-1, is EPEVTQTPSHQVTQMGQEVILRCVPISNHLYFYWYRQILGQKVEFLVSFYNNEISEKSEIFDDQFSVERPDGSNFTLKIRSTKLEDSAMYFCASSLVPARDTEAFFGQGTRLTVV.